Below are 8 T cell receptor beta chains sequenced from a single sample in a study of T cell responses to AZD1222 COVID-19 vaccine. Generated by immunoSEQ multiplex PCR, the TCRdb table keeps only in-frame clones and is missing some. Among about 160,000 clones listed, approximately 90% were seen once. The sample in question was peripheral blood, obtained 28 days after the second AZD1222 dose. Receptors originate from an adult who received the AZD1222 COVID-19 vaccine.

This clone has a single count. CDR3 sequence reads: CASSNMRGGGYNEQFF. The CDR3, as DNA: TGTGCCAGCAGTAATATGCGAGGGGGGGGATACAATGAGCAGTTCTTC. V usage is TRBV2 and J usage is TRBJ2-1, with TRBD2 as a possible D gene (7 bases). CDR1 and CDR2 from the germline V gene are SNHLY and FYNNEI. CDR3 size: 16 residues. V was trimmed by 5 bases and J by 4 bases, leaving 18 bases between them.

The chain combines TRBV5-6 with TRBJ2-5; 9 bases are a match to TRBD1. This CDR3 is built from 14 residues. Germline lookup yields CDR1 SGHDT and CDR2 YYEEEE. J lost 5 bases, V lost 3 bases, and 5 bases had no gene match. Here the CDR3 reads CASSSTGGRETQYF. The CDR3 DNA reads as TGTGCCAGCAGCTCTACAGGGGGCCGGGAGACCCAGTACTTC.

V usage is TRBV10-3 and J usage is TRBJ1-1, with a weak D call TRBD1 (5 bases). The V gene's germline CDR1 is ENHRY and CDR2 SYGVKD. The CDR3 loop spans 13 amino acids. V was clipped by 10 bases and J by 1 base, with 13 bases between them. CDR3 in DNA: TGTGCCACGGGGGATGTGGGGAACACTGAAGCTTTCTTT. Protein sequence: CATGDVGNTEAFF.

V is TRBV6-2 or TRBV6-3 and J is TRBJ1-5; TRBD1 matches 10 bases. V was pared by 4 bases and J by 6 bases, with 18 bases of the junction left unmatched. CDR1 is MNHEY, CDR2 SVGEGT, per germline. This CDR3 region has 19 residues. In nucleotides, the CDR3 is TGTGCCAGCAGTTCCCACGGGACAGGGGTCGCCGGGCCCGGTCAGCCCCAGCATTTT. Its protein product is CASSSHGTGVAGPGQPQHF.

The chain combines TRBV6-5 with TRBJ1-1; D gene ambiguous. V lost 0 bases to trimming and J lost 5 bases, with 16 bases between them. Looked up from germline, CDR1 is MNHEY and CDR2 is SVGAGI. The CDR3 has 16 amino acids. The DNA for the CDR3 is TGTGCCAGCAGTTACTCGATGGTTGTCGCGAAGACTGAAGCTTTCTTT. Translated: CASSYSMVVAKTEAFF.

This chain links TRBV19 with TRBJ2-2; D gene unclear. The germline CDR1 and CDR2 sequences are LNHDA and SQIVND (reference sequence). V dropped 3 bases and J dropped 1 base, with 12 bases sitting between them. This CDR3 contains 16 residues. CDR3 nucleotides: TGTGCCAGTAGTATTTGGTCAGGCAGGAACACCGGGGAGCTGTTTTTT. It encodes CASSIWSGRNTGELFF. Filled out from reference TRBV19 and TRBJ2-2, the complete variable domain reads DGGITQSPKYLFRKEGQNVTLSCEQNLNHDAMYWYRQDPGQGLRLIYYSQIVNDFQKGDIAEGYSVSREKKESFPLTVTSAQKNPTAFYLCASSIWSGRNTGELFFGEGSRLTVL.

A word on this clone: This specimen includes other DNA sequences encoding the same CDR3. This chain joins TRBV5-1 and TRBJ1-1; D gene unclear. The CDR3 contains 13 residues. V lost 0 bases to trimming and J lost 2 bases, with 5 bases between them. CDR1 is SGHRS, CDR2 YFSETQ, per germline. The DNA of the CDR3 is TGCGCCAGCAGCTTGGACCCCAACACTGAAGCTTTCTTT. It yields the protein CASSLDPNTEAFF. Complete variable domain (other parts from reference TRBV5-1 and TRBJ1-1): KAGVTQTPRYLIKTRGQQVTLSCSPISGHRSVSWYQQTPGQGLQFLFEYFSETQRNKGNFPGRFSGRQFSNSRSEMNVSTLELGDSALYLCASSLDPNTEAFFGQGTRLTVV.

V gene TRBV7-9 combines with J gene TRBJ1-2; 8 bases match TRBD1. The CDR3 consists of 16 residues. Germline V gene lookup returns CDR1 SEHNR and CDR2 FQNEAQ (reference sequence). Unmatched junction bases numbered 10, after V lost 2 bases and J lost 5 bases. As DNA, the CDR3 is TGTGCCAGCAGCTTAACGCCAGGACAGGGCAATTATGGCTACACCTTC. As protein: CASSLTPGQGNYGYTF.